This passage covers 24 T cell receptor beta chains from one sample sequenced in a study of blood T cell repertoires in COVID-19 (dated by TCRdb to 2018 to 2020). The library was obtained by the immunoSEQ multiplex PCR assay. Here the immuneACCESS table is served through TCRdb, limited to in-frame sequences with V and J called. Missing clones are a known gap in these copies; in checked studies unresolved V genes cover under half, and the rest lacks a known reason. The table for this sample lists 20,000 to 30,000 clones; 86% of them were counted only once. About 25% of the sample belongs to the ten largest clones. Sequences were obtained from peripheral blood. All receptors come from a human donor with active COVID-19. The donor label of this sample is uncertain.

The chain joins TRBV3-1 (or the pseudogene TRBV3-2) to TRBJ2-1; 11 bases map to TRBD2. The CDR3 extends over 16 amino acids. Germline values: CDR1 LGHDT, CDR2 YNNKEL (reference sequence). Unmatched junction bases numbered 5, after V lost 4 bases and J lost 3 bases. The DNA for the CDR3 is TGTGCCAGCAGCCCCGGAGGACTAGCGGGCTACAATGAGCAGTTCTTC. Translated: CASSPGGLAGYNEQFF.

The chain combines TRBV11-2 with TRBJ2-3, with D uncertain. This CDR3 spans 11 amino acids. Between the trimmed V and J ends, which lost 5 bases and 2 bases, there was a span of 2 bases. The germline gives CDR1 SGHAT, CDR2 FQNNGV. The CDR3 loop is CASSHTDTQYF. The CDR3 bases are TGTGCCAGCAGCCACACAGATACGCAGTATTTT.

The chain combines TRBV19 with TRBJ1-4, with 8 bases matching TRBD1. With V trimmed by 6 bases and J by 7 bases, 10 bases remained unmatched. CDR3 length: 15 residues. Per the germline V gene, CDR1 is LNHDA and CDR2 is SQIVND (reference sequence). CDR3 sequence (DNA): TGTGCCAGTAGGGCCAGAGGACAGGGCTCTGAAAAACTGTTTTTT. Protein product: CASRARGQGSEKLFF.

The chain employs TRBV6-2 or TRBV6-3 and TRBJ2-7; possible D gene TRBD2, 5 bases. From germline, CDR1 is MNHEY and CDR2 SVGEGT. The CDR3 covers 14 residues. V was trimmed by 5 bases and J by 0 bases, leaving 11 bases between them. The CDR3: CASSRPRGSYEQYF. Written as DNA, the CDR3 is TGTGCCAGCAGTCGGCCCCGGGGCTCCTACGAGCAGTACTTC.

The chain combines TRBV5-1 with TRBJ2-5, with 12 nucleotides matching TRBD2. Losses at the gene ends were 0 bases for V and 4 bases for J; bases not matched to a gene: 7. CDR1 is SGHRS, CDR2 YFSETQ, per germline. The CDR3 consists of 17 residues. Here the CDR3 DNA reads TGCGCCAGCAGCTTGGGGGTGACTAGCGGGAGTGGAGAGACCCAGTACTTC. This sequence encodes CASSLGVTSGSGETQYF. Full variable domain (outside the CDR3, taken from reference TRBV5-1 and TRBJ2-5): KAGVTQTPRYLIKTRGQQVTLSCSPISGHRSVSWYQQTPGQGLQFLFEYFSETQRNKGNFPGRFSGRQFSNSRSEMNVSTLELGDSALYLCASSLGVTSGSGETQYFGPGTRLLVL.

V usage is TRBV7-8 and J usage is TRBJ1-2; D might be TRBD1 (5 bases). Germline assignment: CDR1 SGHVS and CDR2 FQNEAQ. V dropped 2 bases and J dropped 8 bases, with 12 bases sitting between them. The CDR3 sequence is 13 residues long. CDR3 loop: CASSLLGAGGYTF. The CDR3 DNA follows: TGTGCCAGCAGCTTATTAGGGGCCGGGGGCTACACCTTC. The whole variable domain, remainder taken from reference TRBV7-8 and TRBJ1-2, is GAGVSQSPRYKVAKRGQDVALRCDPISGHVSLFWYQQALGQGPEFLTYFQNEAQLDKSGLPSDRFFAERPEGSVSTLKIQRTQQEDSAVYLCASSLLGAGGYTFGSGTRLTVV.

The genes are TRBV18 and TRBJ2-7, with 10 bases matching TRBD1. Germline lookup yields CDR1 KGHSH and CDR2 LQKENI. V dropped 2 bases and J dropped 2; count of bases not matched to a gene: 3. This CDR3 has 15 amino acids. CDR3 sequence reads: CASSPGTGVTYEQYF. The CDR3 DNA is TGTGCCAGCTCACCAGGGACAGGGGTTACCTACGAGCAGTACTTC.

The chain combines TRBV11-3 with TRBJ1-1; 8 bases are a match to TRBD1. The CDR3 is made up of 15 amino acids. J lost 0 bases, V lost 5 bases, and 5 bases had no gene match. Germline V gene lookup returns CDR1 SGHNT and CDR2 YENEEA. The CDR3, as DNA: TGTGCCAGCAGCCTGCAGGGGGCGCTGAACACTGAAGCTTTCTTT. Translated: CASSLQGALNTEAFF.

The gene calls are TRBV7-9 and TRBJ2-5; D remains unclear. Deletions cut 5 bases from V and 0 bases from J, with 10 bases between. CDR3 length: 14 amino acids. Per the germline V gene, CDR1 is SEHNR and CDR2 is FQNEAQ (reference sequence). Here the CDR3 DNA reads TGTGCCAGCAGCGGCGGAGCGTACCAAGAGACCCAGTACTTC. Encoded protein: CASSGGAYQETQYF.

The chain uses TRBV18 and TRBJ2-7; the D gene is possibly TRBD1 (6 bases). The CDR3 covers 15 residues. The germline V and J ends were trimmed by 4 bases and 4 bases, with 17 bases remaining between them. Per the germline V gene, CDR1 is KGHSH and CDR2 is LQKENI. The CDR3 sequence: CASSLLATGFYEQYF. The CDR3 nucleotides are TGTGCCAGCTCACTACTCGCCACAGGGTTTTACGAGCAGTACTTC.

V is TRBV10-2 and J is TRBJ2-7, with TRBD2 matching 13 bases. Germline V gene lookup returns CDR1 WSHSY and CDR2 SAAADI. The length of the CDR3 is 14 residues. The V gene end was trimmed by 6 bases and the J gene end by 6 bases; junction bases not matched to a gene: 5. The CDR3 sequence is CASSTSGGAGEQYF. In DNA form, the CDR3 reads TGCGCCAGCAGCACTAGCGGGGGGGCCGGCGAGCAGTACTTC.

This sequence joins TRBV5-1 and TRBJ1-1, with D unresolved. CDR3 length equals 12 residues. Germline CDR1 and CDR2: SGHRS and YFSETQ. V lost 0 bases and J lost 7, with 7 bases in between. CDR3 sequence: CASSLVSGEAFF. DNA of the CDR3: TGCGCCAGCAGCTTGGTGTCAGGTGAAGCTTTCTTT.

The rearrangement links TRBV2 to TRBJ1-1; D gene unclear. V was clipped by 3 bases and J by 4 bases, with 9 bases between them. The CDR3 is made up of 13 amino acids. Germline V lookup: CDR1 SNHLY, CDR2 FYNNEI. The DNA of the CDR3 is TGTGCCAGCAGTGAGGACCGGGGCACTGAAGCTTTCTTT. Its protein is CASSEDRGTEAFF.

The chain uses TRBV13 and TRBJ2-7; tentative D call: TRBD2 (7 bases). This CDR3 spans 15 amino acids. Trimming removed 1 base at V and 7 bases at J, with 17 bases between. CDR1 PRHDT and CDR2 FYEKMQ come from the germline V gene (reference sequence). This chain's CDR3 is CASSLARRGLREQYF. CDR3 sequence (DNA): TGTGCCAGCAGCTTAGCTCGGCGGGGGCTCAGAGAGCAGTACTTC.

The V and J genes are TRBV6-1 and TRBJ2-5; 7 bases line up with TRBD1. In germline, CDR1 is MNHNS, CDR2 SASEGT. J was trimmed by 4 bases and V by 1 base; bases with no gene match: 3. The CDR3 runs to 14 residues. CDR3 coding DNA: TGTGCCAGCAGTGAAGTAGGGGGCGCAGAGACCCAGTACTTC. Translated: CASSEVGGAETQYF.

The rearrangement links TRBV4-2 to TRBJ1-1; maybe TRBD1 (5 bases). Germline V CDR1 and CDR2: LGHNA, YNFKEQ. Trimming shortened V by 0 bases and J by 0 bases, and 11 bases separated the two germline ends. There are 16 residues in the CDR3. The CDR3 here is CASSQEAQGLNTEAFF. The CDR3 nucleotides are TGTGCCAGCAGCCAAGAGGCCCAGGGCTTGAACACTGAAGCTTTCTTT.

This clone has just a few counts. The chain is built from TRBV19 and TRBJ1-5, with a possible D match to TRBD1 (5 bases). In germline, CDR1 is LNHDA, CDR2 SQIVND (reference sequence). The CDR3 spans 17 residues. The V end was cut by 7 bases, the J end by 1 base, with 20 bases between. This CDR3 reads CASTLIPQGMSNQPQHF. The DNA for the CDR3 is TGTGCCAGTACCCTAATCCCGCAGGGCATGAGCAATCAGCCCCAGCATTTT.

This chain joins TRBV29-1 and TRBJ2-2; D gene ambiguous. CDR1 and CDR2 from the germline V gene are SQVTM and ANQGSEA. The germline V and J ends were trimmed by 5 bases and 3 bases, with 4 bases remaining between them. The CDR3 sequence is 11 residues long. The CDR3 coding sequence is TGCAGCGTTCAGGACACCGGGGAGCTGTTTTTT. Translated: CSVQDTGELFF.

This clone was detected only a few times. The chain carries TRBV28 and TRBJ1-3; D might be TRBD1 (5 bases). Trimming took off 4 bases at V and 0 bases at J, with 10 bases between the two ends. There are 15 residues in the CDR3. Germline CDR1 and CDR2: MDHEN and SYDVKM. CDR3: CASSSAGASGNTIYF. CDR3 bases: TGTGCCAGCAGTTCGGCTGGGGCCTCTGGAAACACCATATATTTT.

The chain has TRBV7-8 and TRBJ2-5; D possibly corresponds to TRBD1 (6 bases). V lost 2 bases and J 4 bases, leaving 14 bases between the germline ends. The germline CDR1 and CDR2 sequences are SGHVS and FQNEAQ. The CDR3 consists of 15 residues. CDR3 bases: TGTGCCAGCAGCTTAAGCAGGGGTCTGGGAGAGACCCAGTACTTC. Translating it yields CASSLSRGLGETQYF.

The V and J genes are TRBV6-1 and TRBJ1-1, with TRBD1 identical over 7 bases. The germline V gene has CDR1 MNHNS and CDR2 SASEGT. The CDR3 length is 13 residues. V gave up 3 bases and J gave up 7 bases; unmatched junction bases: 5. CDR3 residues: CASSEVQGSEAFF. In nucleotides, the CDR3 is TGTGCCAGCAGTGAGGTACAGGGGAGTGAAGCTTTCTTT.

The chain is built from TRBV29-1 and TRBJ2-5; TRBD1 aligns across 7 bases. J lost 5 bases, V lost 8 bases, and 8 bases had no gene match. This CDR3 has 12 amino acids. The germline V gene encodes CDR1 SQVTM and CDR2 ANQGSEA. This CDR3 reads CSTTGFAETQYF. The CDR3 nucleotides read TGCAGCACGACAGGGTTTGCGGAGACCCAGTACTTC.

The gene calls are TRBV5-6 and TRBJ2-7; 10 bases line up with TRBD1. The CDR3 totals 16 residues. With V trimmed by 5 bases and J by 4 bases, 12 bases remained unmatched. Germline lookup yields CDR1 SGHDT and CDR2 YYEEEE. The CDR3 DNA is TGTGCCAGCAGTCCGGCCTCCCGGGACAGGGGTTACGAGCAGTACTTC. This codes for CASSPASRDRGYEQYF.

This clone appeared once. The CDR3 loop is CASSLAPAGSGNIQYF. CDR3 DNA: TGCGCCAGCAGCTTGGCGCCGGCGGGGTCCGGAAACATTCAGTACTTC. V is TRBV5-1 and J is TRBJ2-4; D might be TRBD2 (6 bases). The CDR3 is 16 residues long. CDR1 and CDR2 from the germline V gene are SGHRS and YFSETQ. The germline V and J ends were trimmed by 0 bases and 6 bases, with 16 bases remaining between them.